The clone carrying this T cell receptor (beta chain) was seen repeatedly, ten times or more. Its antigen is undetermined. Naive CD4+ T cells were purified with Tregs depleted by CD25. After constant-region reverse-primer amplification, full-length variable regions underwent semi-nested PCR with Nested Universal Primer A. TCRdb analysed the 5' RACE reads with MiXCR anew, one entry per CDR3 protein. The data contain roughly 39,000 distinct CDR3 sequences, around 18% of them singletons. Per the germline V gene, CDR1 is SGHRS and CDR2 is YFSETQ. The CDR3 is 16 residues long. Unmatched junction bases numbered 6, after V lost 4 bases and J lost 4 bases. Overall study findings and caveats: Tumor Tregs overlapped most with tumor, then blood, naive CD4+ cells. Tumor memory CD4+ T cell TCR gene usage clustered with blood and lymph node memory CD4+ cells and lymph node naive CD4+ cells.

The sample was naive CD4+ T cells sorted from a lymph node. Subset indicated: naive CD4+ T cells, CD4+CD45RA+CD25-. The rearrangement links TRBV5-1 to TRBJ2-5; 14 bases are a match to TRBD2. The TCR was taken from a female donor with breast cancer. CDR3 bases: TGCGCCAGCAGCCCGGGACTAGCGGGAGAAGCAGAGACCCAGTACTTC. Protein product: CASSPGLAGEAETQYF.